These 24 T cell receptor beta chains came from one sample sequenced in a study of cytomegalovirus exposure and HLA in healthy donors. Primers: 60 Vbeta forward and 13 Jbeta reverse. Profiling relied on immunoSEQ multiplex PCR, and the TCRdb table lists in-frame clones only, not all of them. The sample carries more than 110,000 clones, under 80% recorded once. The sample taken for sequencing was PBMCs. Receptors were obtained from a woman in her 50s in good health and CMV-seropositive.

The table lists this clone with a few counts. The V and J genes are TRBV30 and TRBJ1-2, with D perhaps TRBD1 (5 bases). This CDR3 is built from 13 residues. V lost 1 base and J lost 6, with 12 bases in between. Germline-derived CDR1 and CDR2 are GTSNPN and SVGIG (reference sequence). CDR3 sequence: CAWSGSGWDGYTF. The CDR3, as DNA: TGTGCCTGGAGTGGATCAGGGTGGGATGGCTACACCTTC. The entire variable domain, with the rest obtained from reference TRBV30 and TRBJ1-2, is as follows: SQTIHQWPATLVQPVGSPLSLECTVEGTSNPNLYWYRQAAGRGLQLLFYSVGIGQISSEVPQNLSASRPQDRQFILSSKKLLLSDSGFYLCAWSGSGWDGYTFGSGTRLTVV.

The table lists this clone with a few counts. The V call is TRBV19, the J call TRBJ2-1, with 10 bases lining up with TRBD2. CDR3 size: 17 residues. V trimming: 5 bases; J trimming: 4 bases; junction bases outside the gene matches: 11. Germline loops: CDR1 LNHDA, CDR2 SQIVND (reference sequence). The CDR3 DNA reads TGTGCCAGTAGTCTGGCAAGCGGGGGGGCTTATTACAATGAGCAGTTCTTC. It specifies CASSLASGGAYYNEQFF.

The rearrangement joins TRBV4-3 to TRBJ2-1; D is perhaps TRBD2 (6 bases). CDR3 size: 16 residues. Germline CDR1 is LGHNA and CDR2 is YSLEER. Trimming shortened V by 3 bases and J by 0 bases, and 12 bases separated the two germline ends. CDR3 coding DNA: TGCGCCAGCAGCCACAAAGCGGGCACCTCCTACAATGAGCAGTTCTTC. It codes for CASSHKAGTSYNEQFF.

This rearrangement joins TRBV28 to TRBJ2-4; perhaps TRBD1 as D (6 bases). Per the germline V gene, CDR1 is MDHEN and CDR2 is SYDVKM. The germline V and J ends were trimmed by 6 bases and 0 bases, with 15 bases remaining between them. The CDR3 extends over 16 amino acids. The CDR3, as DNA: TGTGCCAGCAGAGGACAGAGCAAGCTAGCCAAAAACATTCAGTACTTC. It yields the protein CASRGQSKLAKNIQYF.

The V gene is TRBV5-4, the J gene TRBJ2-1, with a tentative D call TRBD2 (5 bases). The germline V gene encodes CDR1 SGHNT and CDR2 YYREEE (reference sequence). CDR3 length: 14 amino acids. Trimming removed 4 bases from V and 11 bases from J, with 19 bases in between. CDR3 loop: CASSTEVVGSKQFF. In DNA, the CDR3 is TGTGCCAGCAGCACGGAAGTTGTGGGGAGTAAGCAGTTCTTC. Complete variable domain (other parts from reference TRBV5-4 and TRBJ2-1): ETGVTQSPTHLIKTRGQQVTLRCSSQSGHNTVSWYQQALGQGPQFIFQYYREEENGRGNFPPRFSGLQFPNYSSELNVNALELDDSALYLCASSTEVVGSKQFFGPGTRLTVL.

CDR3 amino acids: CASSEYRGAGYTF. The CDR3 nucleotides are TGTGCCAGCAGTGAATATCGCGGTGCGGGCTACACCTTC. The rearrangement uses TRBV25-1 and TRBJ1-2; D is undetermined. CDR3 size: 13 residues. V was trimmed by 0 bases and J by 8 bases, leaving 10 bases between them. The germline V gene has CDR1 MGHDK and CDR2 SYGVNS.

This rearrangement joins TRBV6-1 to TRBJ2-7; tentative D call: TRBD2 (5 bases). The CDR3 contains 12 residues. V lost 4 bases and J lost 4, with 8 bases in between. Germline V gene sequence: CDR1 MNHNS, CDR2 SASEGT. The DNA for the CDR3 is TGTGCCAGCAGTGTAGAGGGATACGAGCAGTACTTC. Its protein is CASSVEGYEQYF.

This sequence joins TRBV28 and TRBJ2-7; unclear D gene. CDR1 is MDHEN, CDR2 SYDVKM, per germline. Trimming left V 5 bases short and J 3 bases short, with 11 bases between. The CDR3 totals 13 residues. This CDR3 is CASSLRLFYEQYF. CDR3 DNA: TGTGCCAGCAGTCTGCGGCTCTTCTACGAGCAGTACTTC.

This clone showed up just a few times. The chain uses TRBV27 and TRBJ1-1; D remains ambiguous. Germline V gene sequence: CDR1 MNHEY, CDR2 SMNVEV (reference sequence). The CDR3 is 15 residues long. V lost 4 bases and J 0 bases, leaving 12 bases between the germline ends. CDR3 DNA sequence: TGTGCCAGCAGTTCGGCCCCGGGAATGAACACTGAAGCTTTCTTT. It is translated as CASSSAPGMNTEAFF.

This chain connects TRBV21-1 to TRBJ1-6; the DNA was not compared with TRBD1, the D call given in the table. TRBV21-1 is a pseudogene segment. This CDR3 contains 13 residues. The CDR3 loop is CASSRTENSPLHF. Written as DNA, the CDR3 is TGTGCCAGCAGCCGGACAGAAAATTCACCCCTCCACTTT.

This clone was counted between two and nine times. This chain joins TRBV4-1 and TRBJ1-2, with D perhaps matching TRBD1 (5 bases). Germline-derived CDR1 and CDR2 are MGHRA and YSYEKL. V was cut by 1 base and J by 3 bases, with 12 bases left in between. The CDR3 is 15 amino acids. The CDR3 DNA sequence: TGCGCCAGCAGCCAAGTCACGCAGGGTGACTATGGCTACACCTTC. This translates into CASSQVTQGDYGYTF.

The chain uses TRBV11-3 and TRBJ2-4; the match to TRBD1 covers 8 bases. This CDR3 contains 15 residues. Looked up from germline, CDR1 is SGHNT and CDR2 is YENEEA. The junction had 8 bases not matched to a gene; V was cut back by 4 bases and J by 6 bases. CDR3 coding DNA: TGTGCCAGCAGCTACGACAGGGGCCAAGGAAACATTCAGTACTTC. It yields the protein CASSYDRGQGNIQYF.

The chain links TRBV2 to TRBJ1-4, with D tentatively TRBD1 (6 bases). The CDR3 contains 14 residues. Looked up from germline, CDR1 is SNHLY and CDR2 is FYNNEI. Trimming stripped 5 bases from V and 8 bases from J, with 15 bases between. CDR3 loop: CASSPEQGEEKLFF. The CDR3 DNA is TGTGCCAGCAGTCCGGAACAGGGTGAGGAAAAACTGTTTTTT.

This chain joins TRBV18 and TRBJ1-1; D is uncertain. There are 11 residues in the CDR3. From germline, CDR1 is KGHSH and CDR2 LQKENI. V was clipped by 3 bases and J by 11 bases, with 10 bases between them. CDR3 in amino acids: CASSPTEEAFF. The CDR3 DNA follows: TGTGCCAGCTCACCGACCGAGGAGGCTTTCTTT.

The chain has TRBV15 and TRBJ2-2; D is ambiguous. This CDR3 has 16 amino acids. Germline CDR1 is LNHNV and CDR2 is YYDKDF (reference sequence). V shed 0 bases and J shed 1 base, with 9 bases lying between them. Written as DNA, the CDR3 is TGTGCCACCAGCAGAGATCGTGCAGGGAACACCGGGGAGCTGTTTTTT. Amino acid sequence: CATSRDRAGNTGELFF. The full variable domain, rest sourced from reference TRBV15 and TRBJ2-2, is DAMVIQNPRYQVTQFGKPVTLSCSQTLNHNVMYWYQQKSSQAPKLLFHYYDKDFNNEADTPDNFQSRRPNTSFCFLDIRSPGLGDTAMYLCATSRDRAGNTGELFFGEGSRLTVL.

V gene TRBV9 combines with J gene TRBJ1-6; D is unresolved. V was clipped by 4 bases and J by 5 bases, with 13 bases between them. The CDR3 is 15 residues long. Per germline, CDR1 SGDLS and CDR2 YYNGEE. The CDR3 region has the DNA TGTGCCAGCAGCCCTGGTGGGCGGGATAATTCACCCCTCCACTTT. It encodes CASSPGGRDNSPLHF.

The V and J genes are TRBV2 and TRBJ2-4; no firm D call. In germline, CDR1 is SNHLY, CDR2 FYNNEI. V gave up 7 bases and J gave up 0 bases, with 10 bases separating them. This CDR3 is 14 amino acids long. This chain's CDR3 is CASNPILAKNIQYF. In DNA form, the CDR3 reads TGTGCCAGCAATCCCATACTAGCCAAAAACATTCAGTACTTC.

This clone was counted only a few times. V usage is TRBV25-1 and J usage is TRBJ2-7; TRBD2 matches at 8 bases. V was pared by 8 bases and J by 9 bases, with 6 bases of the junction left unmatched. CDR3 length: 11 residues. The germline V gene encodes CDR1 MGHDK and CDR2 SYGVNS. CDR3 amino acids: CASAGGVWQYF. CDR3 coding DNA: TGTGCCAGCGCGGGGGGCGTCTGGCAGTACTTC.

This chain links TRBV9 with TRBJ2-5; 11 bases agree with TRBD1. V was clipped by 4 bases and J by 5 bases; unmatched bases: 7. CDR3 size: 15 residues. CDR1 is SGDLS, CDR2 YYNGEE, per germline. This chain's CDR3 is CASSPRDRGFETQYF. CDR3 in DNA: TGTGCCAGCAGCCCCCGGGACAGGGGGTTTGAGACCCAGTACTTC.

This chain joins TRBV2 and TRBJ2-7; 9 positions match TRBD1. CDR3 length equals 12 residues. The germline V gene encodes CDR1 SNHLY and CDR2 FYNNEI. V was pared by 6 bases and J by 3 bases, with 0 bases of the junction left unmatched. CDR3 DNA sequence: TGTGCCAGCAGGGGACAGGGCTACGAGCAGTACTTC. It translates to CASRGQGYEQYF.

The CDR3 loop reads CASSPHPGTGVVILFF. Here the CDR3 DNA reads TGTGCCAGCAGCCCTCACCCCGGGACAGGGGTGGTGATTCTGTTTTTT. The genes are TRBV7-3 and TRBJ1-4; 10 bases fit TRBD1. This CDR3 contains 16 residues. Trimming cost V 5 bases and J 14 bases; bases outside gene matches: 17. Germline values: CDR1 SGHTA, CDR2 FQGTGA.

This chain joins TRBV2 and TRBJ1-5; 9 bases map to TRBD1. The CDR3 runs 14 residues. V lost 6 bases and J lost 7; bases outside the gene matches: 7. The germline V gene encodes CDR1 SNHLY and CDR2 FYNNEI. The CDR3 is CASRERQGEQPQHF. CDR3 nucleotide sequence: TGTGCCAGCAGGGAAAGACAGGGGGAACAGCCCCAGCATTTT.

This clone has just one count. This chain connects TRBV15 to TRBJ1-6; 8 bases agree with TRBD1. V was clipped by 2 bases and J by 6 bases; unmatched bases: 3. This CDR3 has 15 residues. Germline CDR1 is LNHNV and CDR2 is YYDKDF (reference sequence). The CDR3, as DNA: TGTGCCACCAGCAGACGGACAGGGATTAATTCACCCCTCCACTTT. Translated, it gives CATSRRTGINSPLHF.

In DNA, the CDR3 is TGTGCCAGCAGCCCTGGACGAGCGCGGGGGTTTGGGGAGACCCAGTACTTC. The encoded protein is CASSPGRARGFGETQYF. This rearrangement joins TRBV11-3 to TRBJ2-5; TRBD2 aligns across 7 bases. Germline assignment: CDR1 SGHNT and CDR2 YENEEA. With V trimmed by 5 bases and J by 5 bases, 17 bases remained unmatched. There are 17 residues in the CDR3.